This TCR beta chain was observed in a study of chemoradiotherapy in HPV16-positive cancers. Study-wide results and caveats: Candidate HPV-specific clones and E7-related TCR motifs grew in tumor during treatment. HPV-specific T cells were functionally defined from only a couple of HPV16-positive patients.

The assay was immunoSEQ multiplex PCR, and TCRdb's table has in-frame clones only and misses some. The data contain about 10,000 clones, 86% of them seen just once; the ten biggest clones take up less than 3%. In its sample, this clone was seen a few times. Its antigen is not identified. CDR1 is SNHLY and CDR2 is FYNNEI in the germline V gene. The CDR3 consists of 13 residues. The V end was cut by 3 bases, the J end by 0 bases, with 5 bases between. Sequenced material: blood, taken from a patient who underwent chemoradiotherapy. The source is a human donor with HPV-associated anogenital cancer. The V and J genes are TRBV2 and TRBJ1-1, with unresolved D. The CDR3 protein is CASSDDLNTEAFF. The DNA for the CDR3 is TGTGCCAGCAGTGATGACTTGAACACTGAAGCTTTCTTT. Combining the CDR3 with reference TRBV2 and TRBJ1-1 gives the whole variable domain EPEVTQTPSHQVTQMGQEVILRCVPISNHLYFYWYRQILGQKVEFLVSFYNNEISEKSEIFDDQFSVERPDGSNFTLKIRSTKLEDSAMYFCASSDDLNTEAFFGQGTRLTVV.